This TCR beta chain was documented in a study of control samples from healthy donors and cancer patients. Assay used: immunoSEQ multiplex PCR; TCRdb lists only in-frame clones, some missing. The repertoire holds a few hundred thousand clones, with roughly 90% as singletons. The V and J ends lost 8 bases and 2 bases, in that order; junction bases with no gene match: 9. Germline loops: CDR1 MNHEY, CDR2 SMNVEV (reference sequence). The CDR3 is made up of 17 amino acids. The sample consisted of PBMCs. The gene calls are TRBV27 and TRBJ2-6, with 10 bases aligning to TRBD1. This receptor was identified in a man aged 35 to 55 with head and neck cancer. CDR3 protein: CASGPGTGDPGANVLTF. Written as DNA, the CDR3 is TGTGCCAGCGGCCCCGGGACAGGGGATCCTGGGGCCAACGTCCTGACTTTC. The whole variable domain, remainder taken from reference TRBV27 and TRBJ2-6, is EAQVTQNPRYLITVTGKKLTVTCSQNMNHEYMSWYRQDPGLGLRQIYYSMNVEVTDKGDVPEGYKVSRKEKRNFPLILESPSPNQTSLYFCASGPGTGDPGANVLTFGAGSRLTVL.